The next 2 T cell receptor beta chains were all read from a single sample in a study of T cell repertoires in cytomegalovirus infection. TCRdb recomputed calls from the reads with MiXCR, one row per CDR3 protein. The sample comprises 900,000 to 950,000 distinct CDR3 sequences, around 29% of which are singletons, and about 14% rests with the top ten. These TCRs' antigens remain unknown. The specimen was cultured CD8+ T cells from PBMCs, collected from culture after CMV antigen stimulation. All receptors come from a human donor in good health (CMV status not recorded). Some clones in this sample may be carry-over from other donors' samples.

V is TRBV6-1 and J is TRBJ2-2, with D unresolved. V dropped 7 bases and J dropped 5 bases, with 11 bases sitting between them. This CDR3 is built from 13 residues. Germline V lookup: CDR1 MNHNS, CDR2 SASEGT. The CDR3 DNA follows: TGTGCCAGCACTGTCTCTGGGACCGGGGAGCTGTTTTTT. It encodes CASTVSGTGELFF.

This clonotype was seen repeatedly, ten times or more. CDR3 sequence: CAISESGQMGYTF. The CDR3 nucleotides read TGTGCCATCAGTGAGTCAGGGCAGATGGGCTACACCTTC. The J gene is TRBJ1-2, the V gene TRBV10-3; D gene uncertain. The CDR3 runs to 13 residues. V lost 0 bases and J 8 bases, leaving 10 bases between the germline ends. From germline, CDR1 is ENHRY and CDR2 SYGVKD.